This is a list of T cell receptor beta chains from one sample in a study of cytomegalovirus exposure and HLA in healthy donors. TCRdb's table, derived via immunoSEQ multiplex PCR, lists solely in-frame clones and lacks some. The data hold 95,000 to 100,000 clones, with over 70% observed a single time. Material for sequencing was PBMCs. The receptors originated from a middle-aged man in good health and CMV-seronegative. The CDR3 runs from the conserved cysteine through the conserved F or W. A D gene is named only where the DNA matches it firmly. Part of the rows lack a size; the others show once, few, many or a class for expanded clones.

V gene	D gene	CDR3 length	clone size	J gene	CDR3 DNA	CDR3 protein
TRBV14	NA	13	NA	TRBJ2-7	TGTGCCAGCAGCCTGGGGGGAGGCTACGAGCAGTACTTC	CASSLGGGYEQYF
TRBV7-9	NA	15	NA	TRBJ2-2	TGTGCCAGCAGCTTCTCAGGGACGAACACCGGGGAGCTGTTTTTT	CASSFSGTNTGELFF
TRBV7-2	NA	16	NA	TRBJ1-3	TGTGCCAGCAGCTTAGGCGGAGTCGGCTCTGGAAACACCATATATTTT	CASSLGGVGSGNTIYF
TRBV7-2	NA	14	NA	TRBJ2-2	TGTGCCAGCAGCGAGCACAGGAACACCGGGGAGCTGTTTTTT	CASSEHRNTGELFF
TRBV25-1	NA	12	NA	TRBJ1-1	TGTGCCAGCGGAACAAGGACAAGTGAAGCTTTCTTT	CASGTRTSEAFF
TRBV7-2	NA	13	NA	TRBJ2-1	TGTGCCAGCAGCTTAGTTCCGGAGAGTGGGCAGTTCTTC	CASSLVPESGQFF
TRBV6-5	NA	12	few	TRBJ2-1	TGTGCCAGCAGTTCCCGAGCGGGTGAGCAGTTCTTC	CASSSRAGEQFF
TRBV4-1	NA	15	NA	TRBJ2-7	TGCGCCAGCAGCCAAATCAACAGCATCTCCTACAAGCAGTACTTC	CASSQINSISYKQYF
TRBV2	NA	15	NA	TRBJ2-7	TGTGCCAGCAGTAGCCCGGACGGAGGAGCCTACGAGCAGTACTTC	CASSSPDGGAYEQYF
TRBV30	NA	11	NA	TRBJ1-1	TGTGCCTGGAGTGTCTCCACTGAAGCTTTCTTT	CAWSVSTEAFF
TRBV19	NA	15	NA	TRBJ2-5	TGTGCCAGTAGTTTTCCCTCCGGGAAGACAGAGACCCAGTACTTC	CASSFPSGKTETQYF
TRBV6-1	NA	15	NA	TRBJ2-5	TGTGCCAGCAGTAAGGGCGCAGGGCAACAAGAGACCCAGTACTTC	CASSKGAGQQETQYF
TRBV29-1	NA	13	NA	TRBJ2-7	TGCAGCGTTCGGACAGATTTCACCTACGAGCAGTACTTC	CSVRTDFTYEQYF
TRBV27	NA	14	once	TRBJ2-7	TGTGCCAGCAGTTTACGGGAGTCACCCTACGAGCAGTACTTC	CASSLRESPYEQYF
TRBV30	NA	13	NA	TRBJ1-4	TGTGCCTGGAGTCGGTATGCTAATGAAAAACTGTTTTTT	CAWSRYANEKLFF
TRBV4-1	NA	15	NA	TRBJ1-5	TGCGCCAGCAGCTTACAGGGTAGTGGCAATCAGCCCCAGCATTTT	CASSLQGSGNQPQHF
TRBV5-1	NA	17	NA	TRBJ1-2	TGCGCCAGCAGCCCGGGGGGGATACAGGGCTCCTCGAGGGGCTACACCTTC	CASSPGGIQGSSRGYTF
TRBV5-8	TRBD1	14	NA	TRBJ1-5	TGTGCCAGCAGGGGACAGGGAGGCAATCAGCCCCAGCATTTT	CASRGQGGNQPQHF
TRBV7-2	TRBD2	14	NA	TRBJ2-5	TGTGCCAGCAGCCTGACGGGGGGTAAAGAGACCCAGTACTTC	CASSLTGGKETQYF
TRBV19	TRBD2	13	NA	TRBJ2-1	TGTGCCACCTCGCGGGCGGGGGGGAATGAGCAGTTCTTC	CATSRAGGNEQFF
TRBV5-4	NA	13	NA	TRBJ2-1	TGTGCCAGCAGCCTTTGGGCTCTCAATGAGCAGTTCTTC	CASSLWALNEQFF
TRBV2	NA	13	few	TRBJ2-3	TGTGCCAGCGAGGCGGGGAGCACAGATACGCAGTATTTT	CASEAGSTDTQYF
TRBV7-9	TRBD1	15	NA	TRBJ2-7	TGTGCCAGCAGCGGGGTTCGGACAGGAACCTACGAGCAGTACTTC	CASSGVRTGTYEQYF
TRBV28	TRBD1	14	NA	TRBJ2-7	TGTGCCAGCAGTGGGAGGACAGGGAAGTACGAGCAGTACTTC	CASSGRTGKYEQYF
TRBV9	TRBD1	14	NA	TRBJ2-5	TGTGCCAGCAGCCTAAGGACAGGCCAAGAGACCCAGTACTTC	CASSLRTGQETQYF
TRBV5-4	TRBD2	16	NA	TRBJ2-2	TGTGCCAGCAGCCCGGGGACTAGCGAAGTTACCGGGGAGCTGTTTTTT	CASSPGTSEVTGELFF
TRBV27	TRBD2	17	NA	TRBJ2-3	TGTGCCAGCAGTCCCAAAGCGGGGGGGCTGAATATGGATACGCAGTATTTT	CASSPKAGGLNMDTQYF
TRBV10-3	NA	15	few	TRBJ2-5	TGTGCCATCAGAGCGGACGGCCGTCGGAGGGAGACCCAGTACTTC	CAIRADGRRRETQYF
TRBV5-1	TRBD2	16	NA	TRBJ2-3	TGCGCCAGCAGCTTGGAGACTAGCGGGGGGGTAGATACGCAGTATTTT	CASSLETSGGVDTQYF
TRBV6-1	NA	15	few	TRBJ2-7	TGTGCCAGCAGGGACAGGGCAAAGGGAGGGTACGAGCAGTACTTC	CASRDRAKGGYEQYF
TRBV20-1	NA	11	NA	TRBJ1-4	TGCAGTGCTAGAGATGCAGGAGGGCTGTTTTTT	CSARDAGGLFF
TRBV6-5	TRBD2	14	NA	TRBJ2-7	TGTGCCAGCAGCCCGGGACTAGCAAATTACGAGCAGTACTTC	CASSPGLANYEQYF
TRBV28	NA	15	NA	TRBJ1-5	TGTGCCAGCAGTCCATACGGGGAAGGGTATCAGCCCCAGCATTTT	CASSPYGEGYQPQHF
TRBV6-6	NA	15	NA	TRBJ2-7	TGTGCCAGCAGCTTCCACGGGGAAAGGGCCTACGAGCAGTACTTC	CASSFHGERAYEQYF
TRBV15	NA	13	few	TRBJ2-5	TGTGCCACCAGCAGAGATATAGAAGAGACCCAGTACTTC	CATSRDIEETQYF
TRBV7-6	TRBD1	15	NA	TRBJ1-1	TGTGCCAGCAGCTTTGTAAAAGGCAGGGGGCGCGAAGCTTTCTTT	CASSFVKGRGREAFF
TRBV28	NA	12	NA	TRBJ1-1	TGTGCCAGCAGTTTGAACAGGGTCAAAGCTTTCTTT	CASSLNRVKAFF
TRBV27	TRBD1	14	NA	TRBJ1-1	TGTGCCAGCAGTTCGTCCCGGGACAGAAATGGAGCTTTCTTT	CASSSSRDRNGAFF
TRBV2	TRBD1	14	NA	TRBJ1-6	TGTGCCACGAGGGGACAGGGTGATAATTCACCCCTCCACTTT	CATRGQGDNSPLHF
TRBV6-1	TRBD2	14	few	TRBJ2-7	TGTGCCAGCAGTCGGACTAGCGGGGCCTACGAGCAGTACTTC	CASSRTSGAYEQYF
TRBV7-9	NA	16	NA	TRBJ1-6	TGTGCCAGCAGCTTAGGATCCGGGTTGGGTAATTCACCCCTCCACTTT	CASSLGSGLGNSPLHF
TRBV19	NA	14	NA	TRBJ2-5	TGTGCCAGTAGAGGGGGACAAAGTGGAGAGACCCAGTACTTC	CASRGGQSGETQYF
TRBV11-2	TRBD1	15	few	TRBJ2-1	TGTGCCAGCAGCCGCGAGGGACAGGGCACCGCTGAGCAGTTCTTC	CASSREGQGTAEQFF
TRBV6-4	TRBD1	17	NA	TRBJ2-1	TGTGCCAGCAGTGACTCCGGGACAGGGGTTCCCTACAATGAGCAGTTCTTC	CASSDSGTGVPYNEQFF
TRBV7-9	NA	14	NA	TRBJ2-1	TGTGCCAGCAGCCCGGTGGCGGGCGGGAATGAGCAGTTCTTC	CASSPVAGGNEQFF
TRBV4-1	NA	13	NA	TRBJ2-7	TGCGCCAGCAGCCATGTTCAGGGAAACGAGCAGTACTTC	CASSHVQGNEQYF
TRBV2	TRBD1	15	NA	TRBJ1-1	TGTGCCAGCAGTGAAAGGACAGGACCGAACACTGAAGCTTTCTTT	CASSERTGPNTEAFF
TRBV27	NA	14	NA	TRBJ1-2	TGTGCCAGCAGCCCACTTGGGGGGGACTATGGCTACACCTTC	CASSPLGGDYGYTF
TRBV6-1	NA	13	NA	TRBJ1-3	TGTGCCAGCAGTGAAACAGATGGAAACACCATATATTTT	CASSETDGNTIYF